This passage covers 29 T cell receptor beta chains from one sample sequenced in a study of cytotoxic CD8 clonotypes in ibrutinib-treated CLL. This table comes from immunoSEQ multiplex PCR, and its TCRdb copy is limited to in-frame clones, with some not included. This table holds about 150,000 clones, about 78% found once. The sample was PBMCs, taken after 24 months of ibrutinib treatment. The receptors were gathered from a human donor with chronic lymphocytic leukemia.

J is TRBJ1-6 and V is TRBV5-6; TRBD1 aligns across 9 bases. This CDR3 is 15 amino acids long. V was clipped by 4 bases and J by 7 bases; unmatched bases: 6. The germline V gene encodes CDR1 SGHDT and CDR2 YYEEEE. In DNA, the CDR3 is TGTGCCAGCAGCGACGGGACAGGGAGAAATTCACCCCTCCACTTT. Protein sequence: CASSDGTGRNSPLHF.

The J gene is TRBJ2-6, the V gene TRBV4-2, with 7 bases lining up with TRBD2. Per the germline V gene, CDR1 is LGHNA and CDR2 is YNFKEQ. CDR3 length equals 16 residues. With V trimmed by 0 bases and J by 1 base, 0 bases remained unmatched. This chain's CDR3 is CASSQEGGSGANVLTF. The CDR3 DNA reads as TGTGCCAGCAGCCAAGAGGGAGGGTCTGGGGCCAACGTCCTGACTTTC.

The rearrangement joins TRBV5-6 to TRBJ2-7; TRBD2 matches 10 bases. CDR3 length equals 13 residues. The J segment lost 6 bases and the V segment lost 4 bases, leaving 4 bases of the junction unmatched. CDR1 and CDR2 from the germline V gene are SGHDT and YYEEEE. CDR3 sequence (DNA): TGTGCCAGCAGCCCAATAGCGGGAGGCGAGCAGTACTTC. It yields the protein CASSPIAGGEQYF. Drawing the rest from reference TRBV5-6 and TRBJ2-7, the complete variable domain is DAGVTQSPTHLIKTRGQQVTLRCSPKSGHDTVSWYQQALGQGPQFIFQYYEEEERQRGNFPDRFSGHQFPNYSSELNVNALLLGDSALYLCASSPIAGGEQYFGPGTRLTVT.

V gene TRBV4-2 combines with J gene TRBJ2-6; no clear D. This CDR3 has 17 amino acids. V was cut by 4 bases and J by 0 bases, with 13 bases left in between. The germline V gene has CDR1 LGHNA and CDR2 YNFKEQ. DNA for the CDR3: TGTGCCAGCAGCCCCTCCCCGTCCAGCTCTGGGGCCAACGTCCTGACTTTC. Its translation is CASSPSPSSSGANVLTF.

The CDR3 region is CASMGAGPDTQYF. The CDR3 bases are TGTGCCAGCATGGGGGCGGGCCCAGATACGCAGTATTTT. This chain links TRBV27 with TRBJ2-3; D is perhaps TRBD1 (6 bases). CDR3 length: 13 amino acids. V gave up 7 bases and J gave up 4 bases, with 12 bases separating them. Germline CDR1 and CDR2: MNHEY and SMNVEV (reference sequence).

The V gene is TRBV10-3, the J gene TRBJ2-7, with D perhaps TRBD1 (5 bases). The CDR3 length is 11 residues. Germline V CDR1 and CDR2: ENHRY, SYGVKD. CDR3 DNA sequence: TGTGCGACGCAGGGCTCCTACGAGCAGTACTTC. It yields the protein CATQGSYEQYF.

The rearrangement uses TRBV7-2 and TRBJ2-7; D ambiguous. The CDR3 has 13 residues. V lost 5 bases to trimming and J lost 4 bases, with 12 bases between them. Germline-derived CDR1 and CDR2 are SGHTA and FQGNSA. This CDR3 reads CASSPTGLYEQYF. Written as DNA, the CDR3 is TGTGCCAGCAGCCCCACCGGCCTTTACGAGCAGTACTTC.

CDR3 loop: CASSTSAAEKLFF. CDR3 DNA: TGTGCCAGCAGCACCAGTGCGGCGGAAAAACTGTTTTTT. V gene TRBV7-9 combines with J gene TRBJ1-4; the D is unclear. Germline loops: CDR1 SEHNR, CDR2 FQNEAQ (reference sequence). The CDR3 spans 13 residues. V lost 5 bases, J lost 8 bases, and 12 bases lay in between.

The sample holds a few counts of this clone. CDR3: CASSLDRLTNTEAFF. The CDR3 nucleotides read TGTGCCAGCAGCTTGGATCGCTTAACGAACACTGAAGCTTTCTTT. V gene TRBV5-4 combines with J gene TRBJ1-1; the D is unclear. Germline CDR1 is SGHNT and CDR2 is YYREEE (reference sequence). V lost 0 bases and J 1 base, leaving 10 bases between the germline ends. This CDR3 spans 15 amino acids. The full variable domain, with the rest looked up from reference TRBV5-4 and TRBJ1-1, is ETGVTQSPTHLIKTRGQQVTLRCSSQSGHNTVSWYQQALGQGPQFIFQYYREEENGRGNFPPRFSGLQFPNYSSELNVNALELDDSALYLCASSLDRLTNTEAFFGQGTRLTVV.

This sequence joins TRBV7-9 and TRBJ2-2; 7 bases are shared with TRBD1. Looked up from germline, CDR1 is SEHNR and CDR2 is FQNEAQ (reference sequence). CDR3 length equals 14 residues. The junction had 6 bases not matched to a gene; V was cut back by 5 bases and J by 6 bases. This CDR3 is CASSPQTGPGELFF. CDR3 in DNA: TGTGCCAGCAGCCCCCAGACAGGGCCCGGGGAGCTGTTTTTT.

Here the CDR3 reads CASSNGETQYF. The DNA for the CDR3 is TGTGCCAGCTCAAATGGGGAGACCCAGTACTTC. This sequence joins TRBV18 and TRBJ2-5, with no clear D. This CDR3 spans 11 amino acids. Germline assignment: CDR1 KGHSH and CDR2 LQKENI. V shed 5 bases and J shed 5 bases, with 6 bases lying between them.

The V and J genes are TRBV29-1 and TRBJ2-3; D gene uncertain. The CDR3 contains 15 residues. Germline loops: CDR1 SQVTM, CDR2 ANQGSEA. V lost 0 bases and J lost 2, with 12 bases in between. Here the CDR3 DNA reads TGCAGCGTTGAAGACCCCCGGGCCCCCACAGATACGCAGTATTTT. Encoded protein: CSVEDPRAPTDTQYF.

Points on this clone: A junction boundary mismatches the germline segment, possibly from a read error. V gene TRBV2 combines with J gene TRBJ2-7; TRBD1 matches at 7 bases. This CDR3 has 12 amino acids. Germline CDR1 and CDR2: SNHLY and FYNNEI. The CDR3: CASRPNLEQGNF. DNA for the CDR3: TGTGCCAGCAGACCCAACCTAGAACAGGGGAACTTC.

V and J are TRBV27 and TRBJ2-1; D is uncertain. The V gene lost 5 bases and the J gene lost 3 bases, with 8 bases spanning the gap. CDR3 size: 13 residues. The germline CDR1 and CDR2 sequences are MNHEY and SMNVEV (reference sequence). CDR3 sequence: CASSPSFYNEQFF. The CDR3 nucleotides read TGTGCCAGCAGTCCATCTTTCTACAATGAGCAGTTCTTC.

V usage is TRBV29-1 and J usage is TRBJ1-3; 8 bases align to TRBD1. CDR3 size: 13 residues. Germline CDR1 is SQVTM and CDR2 is ANQGSEA. V lost 7 bases and J lost 3; bases outside the gene matches: 5. CDR3 loop: CSDDRGFGNTIYF. CDR3 in DNA: TGCAGCGACGACAGGGGATTTGGAAACACCATATATTTT.

The V call is TRBV14, the J call TRBJ1-4; no clear D gene. Germline CDR1 is SGHDN and CDR2 is FVKESK. The V end lost 1 base, the J end lost 9 bases, and 9 bases lay between the germline ends. This CDR3 region has 13 residues. CDR3 in amino acids: CASSQGLTQKLFF. CDR3 DNA sequence: TGTGCCAGCAGCCAAGGTTTGACCCAAAAACTGTTTTTT. The full variable domain, its missing parts supplied by reference TRBV14 and TRBJ1-4, is EAGVTQFPSHSVIEKGQTVTLRCDPISGHDNLYWYRRVMGKEIKFLLHFVKESKQDESGMPNNRFLAERTGGTYSTLKVQPAELEDSGVYFCASSQGLTQKLFFGSGTQLSVL.

The chain links TRBV5-1 to TRBJ2-1, with 10 bases identical to TRBD1. CDR1 is SGHRS, CDR2 YFSETQ, per germline. The CDR3 loop spans 14 amino acids. The ends lost 5 bases at V and 5 bases at J; junction bases unmatched: 4. CDR3 protein: CASRSGTGDNEQFF. CDR3 DNA: TGCGCCAGCAGGAGCGGGACAGGGGACAATGAGCAGTTCTTC. The variable domain in full, completed from reference TRBV5-1 and TRBJ2-1, reads KAGVTQTPRYLIKTRGQQVTLSCSPISGHRSVSWYQQTPGQGLQFLFEYFSETQRNKGNFPGRFSGRQFSNSRSEMNVSTLELGDSALYLCASRSGTGDNEQFFGPGTRLTVL.

This chain uses TRBV4-2 with TRBJ2-4; 7 bases agree with TRBD2. This CDR3 spans 18 amino acids. Trimming took 3 bases from V and 8 from J; bases not matched to a gene: 19. Germline CDR1 reads LGHNA; CDR2 reads YNFKEQ. CDR3 region: CASSQGGELAFPGDIQYF. For the CDR3, the DNA is TGTGCCAGCAGCCAGGGAGGGGAGCTAGCCTTCCCGGGGGACATTCAGTACTTC.

The chain uses TRBV19 and TRBJ2-7, with 9 bases identical to TRBD1. Germline V gene sequence: CDR1 LNHDA, CDR2 SQIVND (reference sequence). Trimming cost V 6 bases and J 4 bases; bases outside gene matches: 7. The CDR3 spans 14 residues. CDR3 region: CASSPGQGTYEQYF. Here the CDR3 DNA reads TGTGCCAGTAGCCCGGGACAGGGTACGTACGAGCAGTACTTC.

The gene calls are TRBV5-6 and TRBJ2-1; weak D call: TRBD1 (6 bases). This CDR3 contains 15 residues. The V and J ends lost 4 bases and 6 bases respectively, with 17 bases between them. Looked up from germline, CDR1 is SGHDT and CDR2 is YYEEEE. CDR3 region: CASSPVGGVGNEQFF. The CDR3, as DNA: TGTGCCAGCAGCCCGGTAGGGGGAGTGGGCAATGAGCAGTTCTTC.

This clone was recorded once. J is TRBJ2-1 and V is TRBV6-5; 9 bases agree with TRBD2. V was pared by 6 bases and J by 12 bases, with 3 bases of the junction left unmatched. Germline V gene sequence: CDR1 MNHEY, CDR2 SVGAGI. There are 11 residues in the CDR3. CDR3 region: CASSRGGGQFF. In DNA, the CDR3 is TGTGCCAGCAGCCGCGGGGGGGGGCAGTTCTTC.

The chain is built from TRBV4-2 and TRBJ1-3; D is perhaps TRBD1 (5 bases). This CDR3 has 14 residues. V was cut by 0 bases and J by 4 bases, with 7 bases left in between. The germline gives CDR1 LGHNA, CDR2 YNFKEQ. The CDR3 bases are TGTGCCAGCAGCCAAGACAGGGCGGGAAACACCATATATTTT. It specifies CASSQDRAGNTIYF.

CDR3 DNA: TGTGCCACCAGCAGAGACCTCGGTGCGGATAGCGGCTACGAGCAGTACTTC. It specifies CATSRDLGADSGYEQYF. This chain uses TRBV15 with TRBJ2-7; a possible D gene is TRBD2 (6 bases). The CDR3 totals 17 residues. V was pared by 0 bases and J by 3 bases, with 18 bases between. Germline loops: CDR1 LNHNV, CDR2 YYDKDF (reference sequence).

The V gene is TRBV6-6, the J gene TRBJ2-2; a possible D gene is TRBD2 (6 bases). CDR1 is MNHNY and CDR2 is SVGAGI in the germline V gene (reference sequence). The CDR3 sequence is 13 residues long. Trimming stripped 9 bases from V and 7 bases from J, with 15 bases between. The CDR3 coding sequence is TGTGCCAGTGGGTGGAGGGAGAGCGGGGAGCTGTTTTTT. Its protein is CASGWRESGELFF.

This chain connects TRBV30 to TRBJ2-7; possibly TRBD1 for D (6 bases). The CDR3 has 12 amino acids. Trimming removed 2 bases at V and 4 bases at J, with 9 bases between. Germline CDR1 is GTSNPN and CDR2 is SVGIG (reference sequence). The CDR3 region is CAWSPTGYEQYF. CDR3 coding DNA: TGTGCCTGGAGTCCTACAGGGTACGAGCAGTACTTC.

The V call is TRBV5-1, the J call TRBJ1-2; D gene uncertain. V lost 0 bases, J lost 4 bases, and 10 bases lay in between. Germline V lookup: CDR1 SGHRS, CDR2 YFSETQ. This CDR3 has 14 residues. The CDR3 loop reads CASSLEARIYGYTF. CDR3 nucleotide sequence: TGCGCCAGCAGCTTGGAGGCCAGAATCTATGGCTACACCTTC.

The rearrangement uses TRBV6-1 and TRBJ1-4, with 9 bases that match TRBD1. Looked up from germline, CDR1 is MNHNS and CDR2 is SASEGT. The V segment lost 7 bases and the J segment 5 bases; nucleotides outside the gene matches: 5. CDR3 length: 14 residues. CDR3 nucleotide sequence: TGTGCCAGCACCCCGGACAGGGGAAATGAAAAACTGTTTTTT. Encoded protein: CASTPDRGNEKLFF.

The V gene is TRBV27, the J gene TRBJ2-3, with 7 bases fitting TRBD2. V was clipped by 6 bases and J by 0 bases; unmatched bases: 9. The CDR3 totals 16 residues. Germline loops: CDR1 MNHEY, CDR2 SMNVEV (reference sequence). CDR3 amino acids: CASSPRWGGSTDTQYF. The CDR3 DNA reads as TGTGCCAGCAGCCCCCGGTGGGGGGGTAGCACAGATACGCAGTATTTT.

This chain connects TRBV5-1 to TRBJ2-2; 9 bases agree with TRBD2. Trimming removed 0 bases from V and 8 bases from J; junction bases left unmatched: 5. Germline V CDR1 and CDR2: SGHRS, YFSETQ. The CDR3 runs to 15 residues. The CDR3 sequence: CASSLAGSGSGELFF. The CDR3 bases are TGCGCCAGCAGCTTGGCTGGTAGCGGGAGTGGGGAGCTGTTTTTT.